The source of this T cell receptor beta chain is a study of T cell responses to AZD1222 COVID-19 vaccine. Here immunoSEQ multiplex PCR was the method, and the copy in TCRdb shows in-frame clones only, minus some. This table has approximately 200,000 clones, about 94% appearing once. On this clone: Its antigen is not known.

General study points: Unmutated variant regions are reportedly targeted by nearly half of spike-specific TCRs. Increased Spike-specific TCR breadth and depth were observed after two AZD1222 doses. Females made up more of the donors, who were largely white British, and clonal diversity may have come out too low.

CDR3 length: 15 amino acids. The germline V gene has CDR1 MDHEN and CDR2 SYDVKM. Trimming cost V 5 bases and J 7 bases, with 18 bases left between them. The chain carries TRBV28 and TRBJ2-1; D remains unclear. The specimen comprised peripheral blood, sampled on day 0 of AZD1222 vaccination. This sequence was found in an adult in good health. For the CDR3, the DNA is TGTGCCAGCAGTCCGGAGTTTGATAGCCTAAATGAGCAGTTCTTC. Translated, it gives CASSPEFDSLNEQFF.